Sequencing of this TCR beta chain was carried out in a study of T cell responses to AZD1222 COVID-19 vaccine. Study context: Pooled in the analysis were second doses at about 4 or about 12 weeks. Findings and caveats of the study: Repertoire collection took place solely once the T cell response had peaked. White British people made up most donors, females outnumbered males, and clonal diversity was possibly underestimated.

Only in-frame clones appear in the TCRdb table, and some are missing; sequencing was by immunoSEQ multiplex PCR. The repertoire consists of more than 75,000 clones, with around 90% occurring once and the leading ten covering 5% to 5.5%. The CDR3 consists of 13 residues. On this clone itself: What it binds is unknown.

The source material was peripheral blood, sampled on day 0 of AZD1222 vaccination. The V gene is TRBV21-1, the J gene TRBJ1-4. TRBV21-1 is tagged as a pseudogene. This sequence was found in an adult in good health. The CDR3: CARQLATNEKLFF. CDR3 DNA: TGTGCCAGGCAACTTGCAACTAATGAAAAACTGTTTTTT.